A single sample is the source of the 31 T cell receptor beta chains below, sequenced in a study of blood T cell repertoires in COVID-19. Profiled with immunoSEQ multiplex PCR; TCRdb holds only in-frame clones, not every one. The sample shows hundreds of thousands of clones, around nine tenths of them seen only once. Sequencing was carried out using PBMCs or T cells enriched from blood (not recorded which). The source of these receptors is a woman between 45 and 60 years old who had recovered from COVID-19.

In this sample, this clone turned up once. The chain has TRBV6-2 or TRBV6-3 and TRBJ2-1; the D is unclear. CDR1 MNHEY and CDR2 SVGEGT come from the germline V gene. The CDR3 covers 14 residues. With 1 base removed from V and 4 bases from J, the gap between germline ends came to 8 bases. The CDR3 DNA reads as TGTGCCAGCAGTTACTTTTCCGGGTACAATGAGCAGTTCTTC. It codes for CASSYFSGYNEQFF.

J is TRBJ2-7 and V is TRBV4-2; TRBD2 matches 12 bases. CDR1 and CDR2 from the germline V gene are LGHNA and YNFKEQ. This CDR3 spans 16 amino acids. The trim removed 4 bases at V and 3 bases at J, leaving 7 bases unmatched. The CDR3 DNA reads TGTGCCAGCAGCCTACGGACTAGCGGGGACAGCTACGAGCAGTACTTC. The encoded protein is CASSLRTSGDSYEQYF.

The chain is built from TRBV11-2 and TRBJ1-3; D is possibly TRBD1 (6 bases). This CDR3 contains 15 residues. V lost 4 bases and J lost 4, with 14 bases in between. CDR1 SGHAT and CDR2 FQNNGV come from the germline V gene. As DNA, the CDR3 is TGTGCCAGCAGCTCCAACACAGGGTACGGAAACACCATATATTTT. The encoded protein is CASSSNTGYGNTIYF.

The table lists this clone with a few counts. The chain joins TRBV6-4 to TRBJ2-1, with D possibly being TRBD2 (5 bases). The CDR3 runs to 18 residues. Trimming removed 4 bases at V and 7 bases at J, with 26 bases between. Germline V lookup: CDR1 MRHNA, CDR2 SNTAGT. CDR3 sequence: CASSGKEDAYHGGNEQFF. CDR3 coding DNA: TGTGCCAGCAGTGGGAAGGAAGATGCTTACCATGGCGGGAATGAGCAGTTCTTC.

The chain recombines TRBV6-2 or TRBV6-3 with TRBJ1-5; possible D gene TRBD1, 5 bases. V lost 0 bases and J lost 6, with 9 bases in between. CDR1 and CDR2 from the germline V gene are MNHEY and SVGEGT. The CDR3 is made up of 14 amino acids. Here the CDR3 reads CASSYSGAGQPQHF. CDR3 in DNA: TGTGCCAGCAGTTACTCAGGGGCTGGTCAGCCCCAGCATTTT.

This rearrangement joins TRBV21-1 to TRBJ2-4; the DNA was not compared with TRBD1, the D call given in the table. TRBV21-1 is assigned pseudogene status. The CDR3 runs 13 residues. The CDR3 loop is CYYTGSAKNIQYF. CDR3 nucleotide sequence: TGTTACTATACAGGGTCGGCCAAAAACATTCAGTACTTC.

Only a few counts were recorded for this clone. The chain carries TRBV7-3 and TRBJ2-7; 9 bases map to TRBD2. Germline values: CDR1 SGHTA, CDR2 FQGTGA. The CDR3 is 17 residues long. Trimming at V came to 4 bases and at J to 3 bases, leaving 13 bases not matched to a gene. In nucleotides, the CDR3 is TGTGCCAGCAGCTCCCTTTGGACTAGCGAGAGAGGCTACGAGCAGTACTTC. It encodes CASSSLWTSERGYEQYF.

V gene TRBV5-1 combines with J gene TRBJ2-5, with TRBD1 matching 8 bases. The CDR3 extends over 16 amino acids. CDR1 SGHRS and CDR2 YFSETQ come from the germline V gene. The V segment lost 1 base and the J segment 8 bases; nucleotides outside the gene matches: 13. The CDR3 loop is CASSLSSGQGASTQYF. The DNA of the CDR3 is TGCGCCAGCAGCTTGAGTTCAGGGCAGGGGGCGAGTACCCAGTACTTC. The complete variable domain, with remaining parts taken from reference TRBV5-1 and TRBJ2-5, reads KAGVTQTPRYLIKTRGQQVTLSCSPISGHRSVSWYQQTPGQGLQFLFEYFSETQRNKGNFPGRFSGRQFSNSRSEMNVSTLELGDSALYLCASSLSSGQGASTQYFGPGTRLLVL.

This chain uses TRBV19 with TRBJ1-2; 11 bases agree with TRBD1. The J segment lost 2 bases and the V segment lost 8 bases, leaving 7 bases of the junction unmatched. CDR3 size: 15 residues. The germline gives CDR1 LNHDA, CDR2 SQIVND (reference sequence). In DNA, the CDR3 is TGTGCCAGTTTCCCCGGGACAGGGGGAAACTATGGCTACACCTTC. Encoded protein: CASFPGTGGNYGYTF. The complete variable domain, with remaining parts taken from reference TRBV19 and TRBJ1-2, reads DGGITQSPKYLFRKEGQNVTLSCEQNLNHDAMYWYRQDPGQGLRLIYYSQIVNDFQKGDIAEGYSVSREKKESFPLTVTSAQKNPTAFYLCASFPGTGGNYGYTFGSGTRLTVV.

The rearrangement links TRBV7-8 to TRBJ2-7, with 11 bases lining up with TRBD2. CDR1 and CDR2 (germline): SGHVS, FQNEAQ. J was trimmed by 6 bases and V by 6 bases; bases with no gene match: 7. The CDR3 consists of 14 residues. In DNA, the CDR3 is TGTGCCAGCAGTCTTAGCGGGAGGGCTCGCGAGCAGTACTTC. Encoded protein: CASSLSGRAREQYF.

J is TRBJ1-4 and V is TRBV5-1, with D possibly being TRBD1 (6 bases). V was shortened by 3 bases and J by 7 bases, with 19 bases between the two germline ends. Looked up from germline, CDR1 is SGHRS and CDR2 is YFSETQ. The CDR3 runs 16 residues. The DNA of the CDR3 is TGCGCCAGCAGCTCGAACCCGGGCCAAGGGGGTGAAAAACTGTTTTTT. It translates to CASSSNPGQGGEKLFF.

The chain has TRBV7-3 and TRBJ1-1; no firm D call. The V end was cut by 2 bases, the J end by 0 bases, with 10 bases between. CDR3 length: 15 residues. Germline CDR1 SGHTA, CDR2 FQGTGA. The CDR3 sequence: CASSLSAGMNTEAFF. For the CDR3, the DNA is TGTGCCAGCAGCTTATCGGCAGGAATGAACACTGAAGCTTTCTTT. The entire variable domain, with the rest obtained from reference TRBV7-3 and TRBJ1-1, is as follows: GAGVSQTPSNKVTEKGKYVELRCDPISGHTALYWYRQSLGQGPEFLIYFQGTGAADDSGLPNDRFFAVRPEGSVSTLKIQRTERGDSAVYLCASSLSAGMNTEAFFGQGTRLTVV.

The chain uses TRBV29-1 and TRBJ1-1, with 7 bases fitting TRBD1. The germline V gene encodes CDR1 SQVTM and CDR2 ANQGSEA. The CDR3 has 11 residues. J was trimmed by 5 bases and V by 7 bases; bases with no gene match: 4. As DNA, the CDR3 is TGCAGCGCCCTGGGACAGACTGAAGCTTTCTTT. It translates to CSALGQTEAFF. The entire variable domain, with the rest obtained from reference TRBV29-1 and TRBJ1-1, is as follows: SAVISQKPSRDICQRGTSLTIQCQVDSQVTMMFWYRQQPGQSLTLIATANQGSEATYESGFVIDKFPISRPNLTFSTLTVSNMSPEDSSIYLCSALGQTEAFFGQGTRLTVV.

The chain recombines TRBV9 with TRBJ1-2, with D uncertain. Trimming cost V 3 bases and J 3 bases, with 18 bases left between them. The CDR3 has 16 residues. Germline CDR1 reads SGDLS; CDR2 reads YYNGEE. CDR3 nucleotides: TGTGCCAGCAGCGCGGACGGGAGAACACGTCACTATGGCTACACCTTC. Translating it yields CASSADGRTRHYGYTF.

The CDR3 nucleotides read TGTGCCAGCCAGGGGACAGGGGGCGAGTCCTACGAGCAGTACTTC. Its protein product is CASQGTGGESYEQYF. The chain uses TRBV28 and TRBJ2-7; 12 positions match TRBD1. Trimming at V came to 8 bases and at J to 1 base, leaving 6 bases not matched to a gene. The CDR3 contains 15 residues. CDR1 and CDR2 (germline): MDHEN, SYDVKM.

In regard to this clone: The junction departs from germline at one end; a sequencing error may be responsible. The chain employs TRBV7-9 and TRBJ2-1; D possibly corresponds to TRBD2 (6 bases). This CDR3 is built from 14 residues. Germline-derived CDR1 and CDR2 are SEHNR and FQNEAQ (reference sequence). CDR3 in DNA: TGTGCCAGCAGCCGCGGGACCTCCTTCAATGAGCAGTTCTTC. This translates into CASSRGTSFNEQFF.

V usage is TRBV2 and J usage is TRBJ1-5; maybe TRBD1 (6 bases). Trimming shortened V by 6 bases and J by 4 bases, and 10 bases separated the two germline ends. Germline CDR1 reads SNHLY; CDR2 reads FYNNEI. The CDR3 runs 13 residues. CDR3 in amino acids: CASSQDRNQPQHF. The CDR3 DNA reads TGTGCCAGCAGCCAGGACAGAAATCAGCCCCAGCATTTT.

The chain carries TRBV30 and TRBJ2-3; TRBD2 is a possible D gene (6 bases). This CDR3 has 16 amino acids. In germline, CDR1 is GTSNPN, CDR2 SVGIG (reference sequence). Trimming removed 0 bases at V and 0 bases at J, with 13 bases between. CDR3 protein: CAWSVLGGGSTDTQYF. CDR3 in DNA: TGTGCCTGGAGTGTACTTGGCGGAGGGAGCACAGATACGCAGTATTTT.

The chain uses TRBV28 and TRBJ1-2; possibly TRBD1 for D (5 bases). This CDR3 region has 14 residues. Germline values: CDR1 MDHEN, CDR2 SYDVKM. Trimming cost V 6 bases and J 2 bases, with 13 bases left between them. The CDR3 DNA sequence: TGTGCCAGCAGAAGGGACTATACCAACTATGGCTACACCTTC. The encoded protein is CASRRDYTNYGYTF.

This clone was counted once. The rearrangement joins TRBV11-2 to TRBJ2-1; the D gene is possibly TRBD2 (6 bases). The CDR3 consists of 15 residues. Germline assignment: CDR1 SGHAT and CDR2 FQNNGV. Trimming left V 3 bases short and J 1 base short, with 10 bases between. DNA for the CDR3: TGTGCCAGCAGCTTCGGGGGAGTTTCCTACAATGAGCAGTTCTTC. Its protein is CASSFGGVSYNEQFF.

V is TRBV9 and J is TRBJ2-3; D is possibly TRBD2 (5 bases). The germline CDR1 and CDR2 sequences are SGDLS and YYNGEE. Trimming left V 2 bases short and J 2 bases short, with 9 bases between. The CDR3 runs to 14 residues. The DNA of the CDR3 is TGTGCCAGCAGCGTGAGGGATTTCACAGATACGCAGTATTTT. Its translation is CASSVRDFTDTQYF.

The rearrangement links TRBV18 to TRBJ1-1, with D perhaps matching TRBD1 (5 bases). The CDR3 is made up of 15 amino acids. V lost 3 bases to trimming and J lost 4 bases, with 15 bases between them. CDR1 and CDR2 from the germline V gene are KGHSH and LQKENI. This chain's CDR3 is CASSPGRDLGTEAFF. In DNA form, the CDR3 reads TGTGCCAGCTCACCTGGGAGGGACTTAGGCACTGAAGCTTTCTTT.

This clone was observed a single time. This CDR3 reads CASSSGGGERNEAFF. The CDR3 DNA sequence: TGCGCCAGCAGCTCGGGGGGCGGGGAGAGGAATGAAGCTTTCTTT. The J gene is TRBJ1-1, the V gene TRBV5-1; maybe TRBD1 (6 bases). This CDR3 comprises 15 residues. Per the germline V gene, CDR1 is SGHRS and CDR2 is YFSETQ. The V and J ends lost 3 bases and 7 bases respectively, with 19 bases between them.

This clone appeared once. V gene TRBV10-3 combines with J gene TRBJ1-6, with TRBD1 matching over 10 bases. The CDR3 covers 15 residues. Per germline, CDR1 ENHRY and CDR2 SYGVKD. V lost 5 bases to trimming and J lost 8 bases; unmatched junction nucleotides: 6. CDR3 sequence reads: CAISQEGTGDSPLHF. DNA of the CDR3: TGTGCCATCAGTCAAGAAGGGACAGGGGATTCACCCCTCCACTTT.

This chain links TRBV7-2 with TRBJ2-7, with D possibly matching TRBD1 (6 bases). The germline gives CDR1 SGHTA, CDR2 FQGNSA. The CDR3 runs 16 residues. Trimming pared 0 bases from V and 1 base from J, leaving 13 bases between. The CDR3 DNA follows: TGTGCCAGCAGCTTAGCGGCAGGGGTCGGTTCCTACGAGCAGTACTTC. Its translation is CASSLAAGVGSYEQYF.

This chain links TRBV6-5 with TRBJ2-1; D may be TRBD1 (6 bases). The CDR3 runs to 13 residues. V was clipped by 0 bases and J by 11 bases, with 11 bases between them. Germline V CDR1 and CDR2: MNHEY, SVGAGI. CDR3: CASSYSTGTQQFF. For the CDR3, the DNA is TGTGCCAGCAGTTACTCGACCGGGACACAGCAGTTCTTC.

The chain links TRBV5-4 to TRBJ1-2; 7 positions match TRBD1. CDR3 size: 16 residues. Germline V gene sequence: CDR1 SGHNT, CDR2 YYREEE (reference sequence). V trimming: 3 bases; J trimming: 8 bases; junction bases outside the gene matches: 16. The CDR3 DNA reads TGTGCCAGCAGCTCAAACCGACCCAGACAGGGCAGGGGCTACACCTTC. This codes for CASSSNRPRQGRGYTF.

The chain uses TRBV29-1 and TRBJ1-1; D gene ambiguous. The CDR3 spans 11 residues. Germline loops: CDR1 SQVTM, CDR2 ANQGSEA. Deletions cut 7 bases from V and 2 bases from J, with 8 bases between. Here the CDR3 DNA reads TGCAGCGCCTTGGCCAACACTGAAGCTTTCTTT. As protein: CSALANTEAFF.

V is TRBV6-5 and J is TRBJ1-1; TRBD1 agrees at 8 bases. The CDR3 is made up of 13 amino acids. Germline V gene sequence: CDR1 MNHEY, CDR2 SVGAGI. The ends lost 7 bases at V and 5 bases at J; junction bases unmatched: 6. As DNA, the CDR3 is TGTGCCAGCACGGACAGGGTCTCGACTGAAGCTTTCTTT. It encodes CASTDRVSTEAFF.

This chain joins TRBV15 and TRBJ2-2; 9 bases align to TRBD1. The length of the CDR3 is 19 residues. Trimming cost V 2 bases and J 0 bases; bases outside gene matches: 10. Germline CDR1 and CDR2: LNHNV and YYDKDF (reference sequence). CDR3 sequence: CATSRIQGALVPNTGELFF. The CDR3 coding sequence is TGTGCCACCAGCAGAATACAGGGGGCGTTGGTGCCGAACACCGGGGAGCTGTTTTTT.

This chain connects TRBV27 to TRBJ2-1; no firm D call. V was pared by 6 bases and J by 9 bases, with 9 bases between. Looked up from germline, CDR1 is MNHEY and CDR2 is SMNVEV (reference sequence). The CDR3 extends over 11 amino acids. CDR3 sequence: CASSWYSEQFF. The CDR3 DNA follows: TGTGCCAGCAGCTGGTATAGTGAGCAGTTCTTC.